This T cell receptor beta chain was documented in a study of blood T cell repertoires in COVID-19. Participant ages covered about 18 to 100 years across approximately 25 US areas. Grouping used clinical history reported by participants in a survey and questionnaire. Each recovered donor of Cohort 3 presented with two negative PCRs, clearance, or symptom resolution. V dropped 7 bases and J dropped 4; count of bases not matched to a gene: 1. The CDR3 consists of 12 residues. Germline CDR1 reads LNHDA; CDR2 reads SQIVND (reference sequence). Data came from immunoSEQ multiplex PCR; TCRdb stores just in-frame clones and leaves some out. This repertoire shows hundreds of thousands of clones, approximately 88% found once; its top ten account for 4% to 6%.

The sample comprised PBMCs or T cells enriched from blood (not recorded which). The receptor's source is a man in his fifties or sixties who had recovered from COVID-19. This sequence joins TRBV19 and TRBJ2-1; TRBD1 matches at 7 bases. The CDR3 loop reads CASMDRYNEQFF. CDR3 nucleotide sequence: TGTGCCAGTATGGACAGGTACAATGAGCAGTTCTTC.